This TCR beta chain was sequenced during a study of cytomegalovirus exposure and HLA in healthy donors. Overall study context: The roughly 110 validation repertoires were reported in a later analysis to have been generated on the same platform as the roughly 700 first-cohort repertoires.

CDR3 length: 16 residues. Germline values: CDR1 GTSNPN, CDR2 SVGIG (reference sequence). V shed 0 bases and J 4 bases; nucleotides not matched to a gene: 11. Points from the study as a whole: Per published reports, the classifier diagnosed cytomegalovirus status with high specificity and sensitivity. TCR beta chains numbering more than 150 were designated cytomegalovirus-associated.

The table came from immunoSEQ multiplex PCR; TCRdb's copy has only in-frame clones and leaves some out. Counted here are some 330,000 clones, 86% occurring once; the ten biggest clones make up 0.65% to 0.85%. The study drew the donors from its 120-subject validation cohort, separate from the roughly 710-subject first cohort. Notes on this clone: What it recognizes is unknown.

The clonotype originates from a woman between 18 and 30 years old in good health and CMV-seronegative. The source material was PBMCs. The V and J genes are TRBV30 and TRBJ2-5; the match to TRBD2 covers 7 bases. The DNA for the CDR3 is TGTGCCTGGAGTGTGTCGCGGGAGATGTCCAGAGAGACCCAGTACTTC. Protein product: CAWSVSREMSRETQYF.